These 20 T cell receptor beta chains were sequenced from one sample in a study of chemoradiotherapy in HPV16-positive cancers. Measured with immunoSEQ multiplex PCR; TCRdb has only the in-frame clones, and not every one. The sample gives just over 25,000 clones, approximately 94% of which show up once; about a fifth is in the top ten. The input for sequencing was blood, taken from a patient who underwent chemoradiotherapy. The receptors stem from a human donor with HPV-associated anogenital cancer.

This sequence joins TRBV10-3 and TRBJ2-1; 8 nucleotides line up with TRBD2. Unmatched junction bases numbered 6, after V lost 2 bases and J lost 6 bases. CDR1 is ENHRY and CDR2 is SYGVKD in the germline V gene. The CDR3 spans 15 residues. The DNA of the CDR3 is TGTGCCATCAGTGAGGGCGGGGGGATAGCCAATGAGCAGTTCTTC. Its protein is CAISEGGGIANEQFF.

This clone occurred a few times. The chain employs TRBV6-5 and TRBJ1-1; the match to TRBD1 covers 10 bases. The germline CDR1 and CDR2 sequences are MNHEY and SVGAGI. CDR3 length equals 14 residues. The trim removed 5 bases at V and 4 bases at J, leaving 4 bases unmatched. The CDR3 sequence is CASSTRTGGTEAFF. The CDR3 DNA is TGTGCCAGCAGTACCCGGACAGGGGGCACTGAAGCTTTCTTT.

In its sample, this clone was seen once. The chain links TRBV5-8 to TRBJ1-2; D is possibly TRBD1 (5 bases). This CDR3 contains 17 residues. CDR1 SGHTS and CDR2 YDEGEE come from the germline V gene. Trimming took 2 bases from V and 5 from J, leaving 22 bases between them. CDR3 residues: CASSFFWGLLEGYGYTF. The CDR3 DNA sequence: TGTGCCAGCAGCTTTTTCTGGGGGTTATTGGAAGGGTATGGCTACACCTTC.

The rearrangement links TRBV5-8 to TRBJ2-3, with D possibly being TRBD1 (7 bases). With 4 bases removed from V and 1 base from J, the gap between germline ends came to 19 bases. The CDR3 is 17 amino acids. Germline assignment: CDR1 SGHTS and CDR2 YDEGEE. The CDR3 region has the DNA TGTGCCAGCAGCCCGCCCTACGGCAGGGGGGGCACAGATACGCAGTATTTT. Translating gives CASSPPYGRGGTDTQYF.

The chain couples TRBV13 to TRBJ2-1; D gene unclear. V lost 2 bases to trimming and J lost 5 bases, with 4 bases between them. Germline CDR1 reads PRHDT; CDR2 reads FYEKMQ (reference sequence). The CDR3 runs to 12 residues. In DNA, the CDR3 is TGTGCCAGCAGCTTAACGGACAATGAGCAGTTCTTC. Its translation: CASSLTDNEQFF. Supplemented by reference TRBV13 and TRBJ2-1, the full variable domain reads AAGVIQSPRHLIKEKRETATLKCYPIPRHDTVYWYQQGPGQDPQFLISFYEKMQSDKGSIPDRFSAQQFSDYHSELNMSSLELGDSALYFCASSLTDNEQFFGPGTRLTVL.

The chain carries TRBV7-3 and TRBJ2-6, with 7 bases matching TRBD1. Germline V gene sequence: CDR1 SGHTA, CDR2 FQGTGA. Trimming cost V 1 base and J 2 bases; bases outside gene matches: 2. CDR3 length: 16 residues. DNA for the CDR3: TGTGCCAGCAGCTTAATGGGGACAGCTGGGGCCAACGTCCTGACTTTC. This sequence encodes CASSLMGTAGANVLTF.

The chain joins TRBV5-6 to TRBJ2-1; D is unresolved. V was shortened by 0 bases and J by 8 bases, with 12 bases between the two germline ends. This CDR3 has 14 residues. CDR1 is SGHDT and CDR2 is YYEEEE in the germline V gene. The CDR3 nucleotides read TGTGCCAGCAGCTTGGCACAGATGGGCGATGAGCAGTTCTTC. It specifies CASSLAQMGDEQFF. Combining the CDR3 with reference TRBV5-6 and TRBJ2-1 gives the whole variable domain DAGVTQSPTHLIKTRGQQVTLRCSPKSGHDTVSWYQQALGQGPQFIFQYYEEEERQRGNFPDRFSGHQFPNYSSELNVNALLLGDSALYLCASSLAQMGDEQFFGPGTRLTVL.

CDR3 region: CASTPEGPGANVLTF. The CDR3 nucleotides read TGCGCCAGCACCCCAGAGGGCCCTGGGGCCAACGTCCTGACTTTC. This chain joins TRBV5-1 and TRBJ2-6; D is perhaps TRBD2 (5 bases). Germline V gene lookup returns CDR1 SGHRS and CDR2 YFSETQ. The CDR3 is made up of 15 amino acids. V was trimmed by 6 bases and J by 2 bases, leaving 12 bases between them.

Written as DNA, the CDR3 is TGTGCCAGCAGCTTAGTGCCTAGCGGGGGGCAGAGCACAGATACGCAGTATTTT. It yields the protein CASSLVPSGGQSTDTQYF. The rearrangement uses TRBV7-2 and TRBJ2-3; 11 bases are shared with TRBD2. Per germline, CDR1 SGHTA and CDR2 FQGNSA. This CDR3 comprises 18 residues. Germline trimming cut 1 base from V and 0 bases from J; bases unmatched to any gene: 6.

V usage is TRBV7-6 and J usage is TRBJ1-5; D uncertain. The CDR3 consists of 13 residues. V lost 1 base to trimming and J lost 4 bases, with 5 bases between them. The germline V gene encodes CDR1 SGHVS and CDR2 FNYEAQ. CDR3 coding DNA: TGTGCCAGCAGCTTAGAGAGGAATCAGCCCCAGCATTTT. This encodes CASSLERNQPQHF.

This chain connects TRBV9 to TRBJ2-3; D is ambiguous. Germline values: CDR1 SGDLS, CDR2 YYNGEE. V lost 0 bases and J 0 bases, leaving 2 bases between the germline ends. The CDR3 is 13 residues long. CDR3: CASSVASTDTQYF. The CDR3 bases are TGTGCCAGCAGCGTAGCTAGCACAGATACGCAGTATTTT.

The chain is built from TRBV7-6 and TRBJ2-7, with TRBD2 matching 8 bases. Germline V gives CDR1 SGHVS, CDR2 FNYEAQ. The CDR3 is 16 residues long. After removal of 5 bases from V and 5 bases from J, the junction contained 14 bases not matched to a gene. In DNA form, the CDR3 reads TGTGCCAGCAGCCACGCCTTGAGCGGGAGCGGAAACGAGCAGTACTTC. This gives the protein CASSHALSGSGNEQYF.

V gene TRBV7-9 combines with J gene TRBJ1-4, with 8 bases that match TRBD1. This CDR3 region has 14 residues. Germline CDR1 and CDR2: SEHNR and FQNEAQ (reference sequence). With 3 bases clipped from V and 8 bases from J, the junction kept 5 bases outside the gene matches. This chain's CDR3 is CASSFGQGNEKLFF. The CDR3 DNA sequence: TGTGCCAGCAGCTTCGGACAGGGTAACGAAAAACTGTTTTTT.

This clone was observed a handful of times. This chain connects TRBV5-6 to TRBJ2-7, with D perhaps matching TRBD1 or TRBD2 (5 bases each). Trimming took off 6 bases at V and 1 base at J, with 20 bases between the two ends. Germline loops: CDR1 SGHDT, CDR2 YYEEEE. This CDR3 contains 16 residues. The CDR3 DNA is TGTGCCAGCATTGACCCGCTCCGGGACGTTTCCTACGAGCAGTACTTC. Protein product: CASIDPLRDVSYEQYF.

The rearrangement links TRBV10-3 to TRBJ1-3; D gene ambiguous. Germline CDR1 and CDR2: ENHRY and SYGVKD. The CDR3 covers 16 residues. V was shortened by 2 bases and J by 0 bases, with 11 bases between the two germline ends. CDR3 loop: CAISELSASSGNTIYF. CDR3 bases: TGTGCCATCAGTGAGCTTAGCGCGAGCTCTGGAAACACCATATATTTT.

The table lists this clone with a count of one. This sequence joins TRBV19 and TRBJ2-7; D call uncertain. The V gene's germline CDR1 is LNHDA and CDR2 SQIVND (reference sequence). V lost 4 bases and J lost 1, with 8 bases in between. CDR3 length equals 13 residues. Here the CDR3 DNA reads TGTGCCAGTAGTAGAGGACCTTCCTACGAGCAGTACTTC. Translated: CASSRGPSYEQYF.

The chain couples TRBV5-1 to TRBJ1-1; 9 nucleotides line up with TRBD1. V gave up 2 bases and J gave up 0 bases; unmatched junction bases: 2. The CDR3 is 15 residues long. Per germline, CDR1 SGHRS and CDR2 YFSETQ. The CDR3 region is CASSFTGGMNTEAFF. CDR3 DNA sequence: TGCGCCAGCAGCTTCACAGGGGGCATGAACACTGAAGCTTTCTTT.

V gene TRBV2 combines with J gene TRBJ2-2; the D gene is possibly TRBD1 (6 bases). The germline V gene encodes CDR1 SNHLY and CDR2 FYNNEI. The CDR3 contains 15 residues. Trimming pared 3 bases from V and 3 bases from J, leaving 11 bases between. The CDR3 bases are TGTGCCAGCAGTGATAGGGACACCTACACCGGGGAGCTGTTTTTT. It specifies CASSDRDTYTGELFF.

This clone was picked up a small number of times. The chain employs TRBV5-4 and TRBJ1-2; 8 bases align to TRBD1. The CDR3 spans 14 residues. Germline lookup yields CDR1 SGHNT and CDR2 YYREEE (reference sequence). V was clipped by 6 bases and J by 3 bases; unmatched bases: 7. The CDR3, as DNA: TGTGCCAGCACCTCAGGGGGCGCTGACTATGGCTACACCTTC. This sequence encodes CASTSGGADYGYTF.

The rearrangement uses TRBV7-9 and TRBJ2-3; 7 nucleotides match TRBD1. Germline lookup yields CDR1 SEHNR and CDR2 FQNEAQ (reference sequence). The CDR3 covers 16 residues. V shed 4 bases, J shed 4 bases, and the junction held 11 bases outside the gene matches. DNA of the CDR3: TGTGCCAGCAGCTACCAACAGGGGAGTGGTGCAGATACGCAGTATTTT. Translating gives CASSYQQGSGADTQYF.